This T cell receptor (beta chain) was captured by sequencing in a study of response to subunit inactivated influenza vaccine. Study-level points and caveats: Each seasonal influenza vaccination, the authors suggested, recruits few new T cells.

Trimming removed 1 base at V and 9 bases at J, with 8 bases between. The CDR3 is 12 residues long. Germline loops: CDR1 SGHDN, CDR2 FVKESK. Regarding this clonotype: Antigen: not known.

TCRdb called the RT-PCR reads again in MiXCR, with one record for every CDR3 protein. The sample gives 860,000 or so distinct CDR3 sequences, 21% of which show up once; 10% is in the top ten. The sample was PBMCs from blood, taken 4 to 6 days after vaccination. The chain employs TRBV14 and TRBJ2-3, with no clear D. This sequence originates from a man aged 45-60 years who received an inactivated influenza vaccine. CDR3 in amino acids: CASSQARRTQYF. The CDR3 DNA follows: TGTGCCAGCAGCCAAGCCCGAAGGACGCAGTATTTT. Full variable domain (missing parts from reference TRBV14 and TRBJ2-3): EAGVTQFPSHSVIEKGQTVTLRCDPISGHDNLYWYRRVMGKEIKFLLHFVKESKQDESGMPNNRFLAERTGGTYSTLKVQPAELEDSGVYFCASSQARRTQYFGPGTRLTVL.